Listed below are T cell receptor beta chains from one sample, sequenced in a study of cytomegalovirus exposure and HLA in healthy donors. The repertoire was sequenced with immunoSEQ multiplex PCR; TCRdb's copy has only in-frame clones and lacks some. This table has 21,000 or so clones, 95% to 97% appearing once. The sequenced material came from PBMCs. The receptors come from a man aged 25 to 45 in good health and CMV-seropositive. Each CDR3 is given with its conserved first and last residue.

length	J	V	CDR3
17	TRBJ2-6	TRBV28	CASSSTGGTSGANVLTF
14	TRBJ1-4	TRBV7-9	CASRFQGTNEKLFF
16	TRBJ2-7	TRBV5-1	CASSVSSGQGRYEQYF
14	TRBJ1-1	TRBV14	CASSQNRGSTEAFF
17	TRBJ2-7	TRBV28	CASSLSSWGQSSYEQYF
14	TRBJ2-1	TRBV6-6	CASSPTSGNNEQFF
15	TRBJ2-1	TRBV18	CASRTAGGRSNEQFF
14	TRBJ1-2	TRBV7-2	CASSLGQGGYGYTF
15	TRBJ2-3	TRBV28	CASSLGLQGTDTQYF
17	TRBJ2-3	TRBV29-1	CSVSSGTGKGDADTQYF
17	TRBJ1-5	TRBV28	CASSLLGQALSNQPQHF
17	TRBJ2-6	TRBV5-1	CASSWRQGSSGANVLTF
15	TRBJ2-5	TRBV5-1	CASSLVGQKGETQYF
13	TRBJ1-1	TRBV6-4	CASSLNGGRGAFF
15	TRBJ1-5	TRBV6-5	CASSPDRVSNQPQHF
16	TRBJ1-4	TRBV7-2	CASSPHPRGTNEKLFF
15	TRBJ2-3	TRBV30	CAWSGPGTDTDTQYF
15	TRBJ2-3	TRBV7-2	CASSLVLAGGQGQYF
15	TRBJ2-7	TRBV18	CASSPKGVTSYEQYF
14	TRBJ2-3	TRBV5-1	CASSFSPGTDTQYF
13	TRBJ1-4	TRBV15	CATSSAGEQKLFF
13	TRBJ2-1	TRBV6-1	CATAGGWVNEQFF
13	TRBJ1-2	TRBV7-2	CASSPPTRLGYTF
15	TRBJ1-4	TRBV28	CASSQPQGAREKLFF
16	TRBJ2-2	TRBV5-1	CASRTPGGTNTGELFF
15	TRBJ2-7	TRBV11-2	CASSLETASYYEQYF
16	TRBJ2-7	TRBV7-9	CASSKVRTPNSGEQYF
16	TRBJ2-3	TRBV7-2	CASSPQSESSTDTQYF
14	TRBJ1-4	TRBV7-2	CASSLVQGEEKLFF
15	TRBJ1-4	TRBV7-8	CASSTTSQGYEKLFF
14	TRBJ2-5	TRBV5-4	CASSLLTGQETQYF
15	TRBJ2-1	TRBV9	CASSSAVRSYNEQFF
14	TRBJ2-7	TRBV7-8	CASSGLAGAYEQYF
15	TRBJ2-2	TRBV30	CAWRTAGGNTGELFF
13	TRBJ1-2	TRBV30	CAWSRTGGYGYTF
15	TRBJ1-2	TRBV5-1	CASNTGGGLVDGYTF
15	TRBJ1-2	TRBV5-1	CASSFQGEGGNGYTF
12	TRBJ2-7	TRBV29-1	CSVRSGTVEQYF
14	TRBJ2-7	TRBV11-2	CASSGGTGYYEQYF
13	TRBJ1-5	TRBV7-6	CASSLAENQPQHF
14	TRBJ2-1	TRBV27	CASTGAGDHNEQFF
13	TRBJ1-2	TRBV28	CAIQSRVRDGYTF
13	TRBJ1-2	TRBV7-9	CASSNGQLYGYTF
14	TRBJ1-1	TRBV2	CASGGQGRTTEAFF
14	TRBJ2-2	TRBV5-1	CASSLATRPGELFF
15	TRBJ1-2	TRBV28	CASSLRPGGGTPLHF
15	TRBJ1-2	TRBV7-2	CASSLERVGAHGYTF
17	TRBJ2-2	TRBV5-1	CASSPGGQVANTGELFF
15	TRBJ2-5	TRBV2	CASSQFGAGGEAQYF
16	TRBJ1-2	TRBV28	CASSSGDRDIYLGYTF
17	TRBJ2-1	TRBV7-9	CASSLGFWGRTNNEQFF
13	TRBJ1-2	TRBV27	CASRSTGIYGYTF
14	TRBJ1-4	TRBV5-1	CASSSTGGNEKLFF